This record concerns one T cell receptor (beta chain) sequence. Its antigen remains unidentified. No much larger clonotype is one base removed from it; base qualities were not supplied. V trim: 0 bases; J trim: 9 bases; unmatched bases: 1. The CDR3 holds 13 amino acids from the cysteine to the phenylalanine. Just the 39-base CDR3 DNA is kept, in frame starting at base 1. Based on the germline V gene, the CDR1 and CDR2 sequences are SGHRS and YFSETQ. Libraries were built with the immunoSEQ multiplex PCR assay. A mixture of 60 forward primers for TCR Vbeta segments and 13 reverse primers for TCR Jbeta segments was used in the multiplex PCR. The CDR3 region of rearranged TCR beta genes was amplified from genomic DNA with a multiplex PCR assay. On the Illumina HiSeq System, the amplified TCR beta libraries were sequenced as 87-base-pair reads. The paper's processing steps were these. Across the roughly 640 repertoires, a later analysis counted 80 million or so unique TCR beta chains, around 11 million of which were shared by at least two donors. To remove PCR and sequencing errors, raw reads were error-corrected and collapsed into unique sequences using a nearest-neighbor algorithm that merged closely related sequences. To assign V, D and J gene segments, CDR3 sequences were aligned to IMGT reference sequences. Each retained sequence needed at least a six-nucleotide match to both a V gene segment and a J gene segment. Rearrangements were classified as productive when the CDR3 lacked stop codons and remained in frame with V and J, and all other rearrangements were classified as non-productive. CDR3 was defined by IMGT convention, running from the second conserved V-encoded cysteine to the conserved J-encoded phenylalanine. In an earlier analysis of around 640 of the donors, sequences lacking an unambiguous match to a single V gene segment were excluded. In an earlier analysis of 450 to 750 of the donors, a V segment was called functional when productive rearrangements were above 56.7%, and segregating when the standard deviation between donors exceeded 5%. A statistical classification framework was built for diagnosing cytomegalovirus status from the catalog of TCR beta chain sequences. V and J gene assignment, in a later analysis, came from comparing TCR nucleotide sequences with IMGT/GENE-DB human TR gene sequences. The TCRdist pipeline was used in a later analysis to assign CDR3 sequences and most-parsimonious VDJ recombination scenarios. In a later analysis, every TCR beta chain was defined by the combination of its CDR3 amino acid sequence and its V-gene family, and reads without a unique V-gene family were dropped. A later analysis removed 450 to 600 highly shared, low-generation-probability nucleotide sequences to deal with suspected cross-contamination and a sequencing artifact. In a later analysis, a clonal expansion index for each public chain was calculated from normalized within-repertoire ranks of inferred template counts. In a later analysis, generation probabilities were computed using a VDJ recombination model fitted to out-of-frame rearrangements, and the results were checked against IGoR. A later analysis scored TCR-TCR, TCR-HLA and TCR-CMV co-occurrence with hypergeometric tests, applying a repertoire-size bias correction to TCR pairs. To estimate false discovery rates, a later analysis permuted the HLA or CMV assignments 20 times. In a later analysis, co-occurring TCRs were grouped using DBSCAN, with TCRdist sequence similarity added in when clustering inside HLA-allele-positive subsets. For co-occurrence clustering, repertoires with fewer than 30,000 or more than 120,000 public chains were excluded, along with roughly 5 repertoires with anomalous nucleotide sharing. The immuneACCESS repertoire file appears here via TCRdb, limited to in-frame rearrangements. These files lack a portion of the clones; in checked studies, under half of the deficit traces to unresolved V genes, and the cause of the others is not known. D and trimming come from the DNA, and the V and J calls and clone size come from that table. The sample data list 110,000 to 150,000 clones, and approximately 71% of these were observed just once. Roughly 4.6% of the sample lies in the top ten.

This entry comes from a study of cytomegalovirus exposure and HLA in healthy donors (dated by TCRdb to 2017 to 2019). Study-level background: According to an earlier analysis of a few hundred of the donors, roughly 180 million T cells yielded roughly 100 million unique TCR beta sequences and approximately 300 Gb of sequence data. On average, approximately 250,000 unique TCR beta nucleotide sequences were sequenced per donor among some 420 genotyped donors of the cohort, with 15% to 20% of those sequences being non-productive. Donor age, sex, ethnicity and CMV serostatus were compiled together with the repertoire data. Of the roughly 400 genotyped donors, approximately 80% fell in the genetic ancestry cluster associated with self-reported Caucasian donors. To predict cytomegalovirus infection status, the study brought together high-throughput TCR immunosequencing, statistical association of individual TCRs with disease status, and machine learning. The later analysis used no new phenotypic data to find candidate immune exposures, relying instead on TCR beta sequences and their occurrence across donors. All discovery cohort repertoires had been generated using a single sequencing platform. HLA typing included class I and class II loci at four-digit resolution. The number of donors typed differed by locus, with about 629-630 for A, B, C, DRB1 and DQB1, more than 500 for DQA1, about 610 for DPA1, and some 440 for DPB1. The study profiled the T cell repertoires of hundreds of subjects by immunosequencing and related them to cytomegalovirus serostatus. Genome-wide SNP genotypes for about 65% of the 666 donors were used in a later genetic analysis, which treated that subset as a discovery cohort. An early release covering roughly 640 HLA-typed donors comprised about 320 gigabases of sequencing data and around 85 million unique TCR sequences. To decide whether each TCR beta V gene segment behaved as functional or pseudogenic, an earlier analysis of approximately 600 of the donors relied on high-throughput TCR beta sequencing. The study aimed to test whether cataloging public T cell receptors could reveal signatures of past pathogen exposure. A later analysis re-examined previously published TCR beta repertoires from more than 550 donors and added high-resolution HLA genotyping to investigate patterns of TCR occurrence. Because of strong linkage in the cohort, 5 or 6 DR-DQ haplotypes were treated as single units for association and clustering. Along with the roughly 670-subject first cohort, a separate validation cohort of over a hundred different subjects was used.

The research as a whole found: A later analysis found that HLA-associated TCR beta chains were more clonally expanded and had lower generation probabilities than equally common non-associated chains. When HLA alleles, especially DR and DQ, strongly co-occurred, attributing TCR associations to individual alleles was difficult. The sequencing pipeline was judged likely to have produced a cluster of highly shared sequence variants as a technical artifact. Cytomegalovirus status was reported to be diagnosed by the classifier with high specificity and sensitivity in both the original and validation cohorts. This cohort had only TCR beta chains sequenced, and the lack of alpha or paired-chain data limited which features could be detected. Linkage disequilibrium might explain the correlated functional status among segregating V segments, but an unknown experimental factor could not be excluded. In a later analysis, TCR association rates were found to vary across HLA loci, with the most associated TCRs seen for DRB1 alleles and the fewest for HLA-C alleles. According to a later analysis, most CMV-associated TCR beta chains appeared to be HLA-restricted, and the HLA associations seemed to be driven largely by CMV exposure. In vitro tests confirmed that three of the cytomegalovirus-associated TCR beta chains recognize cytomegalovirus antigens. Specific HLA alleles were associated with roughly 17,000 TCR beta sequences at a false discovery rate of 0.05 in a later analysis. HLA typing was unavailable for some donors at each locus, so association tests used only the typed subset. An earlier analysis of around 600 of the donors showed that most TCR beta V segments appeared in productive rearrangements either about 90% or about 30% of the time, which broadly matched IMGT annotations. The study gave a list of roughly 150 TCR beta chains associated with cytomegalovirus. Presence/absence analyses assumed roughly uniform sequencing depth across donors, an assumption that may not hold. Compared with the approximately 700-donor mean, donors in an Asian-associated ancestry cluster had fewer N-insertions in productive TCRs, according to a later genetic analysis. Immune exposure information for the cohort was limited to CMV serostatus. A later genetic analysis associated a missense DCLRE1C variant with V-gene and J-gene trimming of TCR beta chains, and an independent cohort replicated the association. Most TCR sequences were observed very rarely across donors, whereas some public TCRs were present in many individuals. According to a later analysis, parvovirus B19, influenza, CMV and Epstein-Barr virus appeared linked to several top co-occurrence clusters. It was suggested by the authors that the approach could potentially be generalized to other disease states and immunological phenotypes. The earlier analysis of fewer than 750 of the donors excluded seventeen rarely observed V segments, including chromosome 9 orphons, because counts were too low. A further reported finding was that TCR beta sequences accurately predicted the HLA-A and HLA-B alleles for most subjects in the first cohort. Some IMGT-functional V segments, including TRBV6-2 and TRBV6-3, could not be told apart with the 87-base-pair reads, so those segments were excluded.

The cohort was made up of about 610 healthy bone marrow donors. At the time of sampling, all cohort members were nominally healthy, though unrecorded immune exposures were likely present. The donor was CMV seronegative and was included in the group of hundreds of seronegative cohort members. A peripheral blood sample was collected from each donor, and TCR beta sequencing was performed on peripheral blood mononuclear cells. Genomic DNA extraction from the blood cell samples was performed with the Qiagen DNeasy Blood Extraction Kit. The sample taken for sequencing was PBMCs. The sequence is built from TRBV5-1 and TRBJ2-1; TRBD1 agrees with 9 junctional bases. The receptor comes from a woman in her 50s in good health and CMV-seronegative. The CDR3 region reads CASSLGQGVEQFF. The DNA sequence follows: TGCGCCAGCAGCTTGGGACAGGGGGTTGAGCAGTTCTTC.